This TCR beta chain was documented in a study of CXCR3-negative and CXCR3-positive naive CD8 T cells. General study results and limits: Naive CXCR3-positive cells had TRB CDR3s more hydrophobic than those of CXCR3-negative naive cells.

Germline V gene data show CDR1 as LGHNA and CDR2 as YNFKEQ. The CDR3 has 17 residues. Comments on this clonotype: Its target is unknown.

Preparation of TRB cDNA libraries relied on 5' RACE carrying UMI labels. Each CDR3 protein gets one entry in TCRdb, which reprocessed the 5' RACE reads and gives no DNA. The table lists 5,500 to 8,500 distinct CDR3 sequences. The chain carries TRBV4-2 and TRBJ2-1; TCRdb lists TRBD1, though no DNA is available to test this call. Source material: naive CXCR3+ CD8+ T cells from blood. The subset denotes: CD45RO-CCR7+CD27+CD95- naive CD8+ T cells expressing CXCR3 (TNR3+). The receptor was derived from a human donor in good health. Some clones in this sample may be carry-over from other donors' samples. CDR3 region: CASSGIGRPSSYNEQFF.